These 31 T cell receptor beta chains were sequenced from one sample in a study of T cell responses to AZD1222 COVID-19 vaccine. Clones were read by immunoSEQ multiplex PCR, and TCRdb kept only the in-frame ones, dropping some. The sample holds approximately 120,000 clones, about 88% seen once. This material consisted of peripheral blood, taken on day 0 of AZD1222 vaccination. The origin of the receptors is an adult in good health.

This CDR3 reads CATPGGVEGYTF. CDR3 bases: TGTGCCACCCCGGGAGGGGTCGAAGGCTACACCTTC. The chain carries TRBV2 and TRBJ1-2; D perhaps matches TRBD1 (5 bases). Germline CDR1 and CDR2: SNHLY and FYNNEI. The CDR3 is 12 amino acids. The V gene lost 10 bases and the J gene lost 8 bases, with 17 bases spanning the gap.

V and J are TRBV14 and TRBJ1-2, with D hard to call. Looked up from germline, CDR1 is SGHDN and CDR2 is FVKESK. The CDR3 has 13 amino acids. Trimming stripped 4 bases from V and 8 bases from J, with 14 bases between. The CDR3 DNA is TGTGCCAGCAGCCCCCCGGCAACCAGAGGCTACACCTTC. It specifies CASSPPATRGYTF.

The chain is built from TRBV11-2 and TRBJ2-4, with D perhaps matching TRBD2 (5 bases). Between the trimmed V and J ends, which lost 7 bases and 0 bases, there was a span of 16 bases. In germline, CDR1 is SGHAT, CDR2 FQNNGV. The CDR3 has 16 residues. CDR3 coding DNA: TGTGCCAGCACTCCCACTAGTAGACTAGCCAAAAACATTCAGTACTTC. Residues: CASTPTSRLAKNIQYF.

The J gene is TRBJ2-7, the V gene TRBV30; D gene uncertain. Trimming took off 5 bases at V and 1 base at J, with 6 bases between the two ends. Per germline, CDR1 GTSNPN and CDR2 SVGIG (reference sequence). This CDR3 is built from 11 residues. The CDR3 DNA follows: TGTGCCTGGGCCCGTTCCTACGAGCAGTACTTC. Its protein is CAWARSYEQYF.

This rearrangement joins TRBV9 to TRBJ2-1, with D possibly being TRBD2 (5 bases). The CDR3 extends over 17 amino acids. From germline, CDR1 is SGDLS and CDR2 YYNGEE. V lost 3 bases, J lost 0 bases, and 16 bases lay in between. The CDR3 loop reads CASSAYGESFSYNEQFF. The CDR3 bases are TGTGCCAGCAGCGCGTACGGGGAGAGCTTCTCCTACAATGAGCAGTTCTTC.

CDR3 coding DNA: TGTGCCAGCAGTTATACAGGAAAGAACACTGAAGCTTTCTTT. Translating gives CASSYTGKNTEAFF. The J gene is TRBJ1-1, the V gene TRBV6-1; D may be TRBD1 (5 bases). Trimming pared 5 bases from V and 1 base from J, leaving 11 bases between. The CDR3 covers 14 residues. Germline CDR1 is MNHNS and CDR2 is SASEGT.

V gene TRBV7-2 combines with J gene TRBJ1-5, with D possibly matching TRBD1 (5 bases). Per germline, CDR1 SGHTA and CDR2 FQGNSA. This CDR3 spans 14 amino acids. Trimming left V 5 bases short and J 7 bases short, with 15 bases between. The CDR3 bases are TGTGCCAGCAGCAAAGGAGGGGTTGGGCAGCCCCAGCATTTT. It is translated as CASSKGGVGQPQHF.

The V gene is TRBV5-1, the J gene TRBJ1-1; unclear D gene. Looked up from germline, CDR1 is SGHRS and CDR2 is YFSETQ. Trimming stripped 0 bases from V and 4 bases from J, with 10 bases between. CDR3 length equals 14 residues. As DNA, the CDR3 is TGCGCCAGCAGCTTGGATCGGGGAGGCACTGAAGCTTTCTTT. Its translation is CASSLDRGGTEAFF.

As DNA, the CDR3 is TGTGCCAGCTGTAGGGCTTATAGCAATCAGCCCCAGCATTTT. Its protein product is CASCRAYSNQPQHF. The chain has TRBV6-5 and TRBJ1-5; unclear D gene. The CDR3 runs 14 residues. The V gene's germline CDR1 is MNHEY and CDR2 SVGAGI. V lost 8 bases and J 0 bases, leaving 11 bases between the germline ends.

V and J are TRBV19 and TRBJ1-4; 9 bases agree with TRBD1. CDR1 is LNHDA and CDR2 is SQIVND in the germline V gene (reference sequence). CDR3 length: 19 amino acids. V shed 5 bases, J shed 2 bases, and the junction held 15 bases outside the gene matches. CDR3 protein: CASSPWDREAVRTNEKLFF. The CDR3 bases are TGTGCCAGTAGTCCCTGGGACAGGGAAGCGGTTCGGACTAATGAAAAACTGTTTTTT.

This chain links TRBV7-7 with TRBJ2-5, with TRBD1 as a possible D gene (7 bases). The germline V gene encodes CDR1 SSHAT and CDR2 FNYEAQ (reference sequence). The CDR3 is made up of 15 amino acids. V lost 2 bases to trimming and J lost 5 bases, with 15 bases between them. CDR3 DNA sequence: TGTGCCAGCAGCTTAAATGGGCCAGGGGGGGAGACCCAGTACTTC. Translation gives CASSLNGPGGETQYF.

The rearrangement joins TRBV7-3 to TRBJ2-7; TRBD1 might be the D (5 bases). V was pared by 0 bases and J by 7 bases, with 10 bases between. The germline V gene encodes CDR1 SGHTA and CDR2 FQGTGA. This CDR3 comprises 13 residues. The CDR3 bases are TGTGCCAGCAGCTTAACTATAGGGGATGAGCAGTACGTC. This gives the protein CASSLTIGDEQYV.

The DNA for the CDR3 is TGTGCCAGCACCCTCGGGGTTCCTCGATCTGGGGCCAACGTCCTGACTTTC. It is translated as CASTLGVPRSGANVLTF. The rearrangement joins TRBV28 to TRBJ2-6; D perhaps matches TRBD2 (5 bases). This CDR3 contains 17 residues. V dropped 7 bases and J dropped 1 base, with 17 bases sitting between them. The V gene's germline CDR1 is MDHEN and CDR2 SYDVKM.

The chain is built from TRBV5-1 and TRBJ1-4; D possibly corresponds to TRBD1 (5 bases). Germline V gene data show CDR1 as SGHRS and CDR2 as YFSETQ. The V gene lost 0 bases and the J gene lost 8 bases, with 17 bases spanning the gap. CDR3 length: 16 amino acids. CDR3 sequence (DNA): TGCGCCAGCAGCTTGGATGGGGCCCCTTTACGAGAAAAACTGTTTTTT. It is translated as CASSLDGAPLREKLFF. Complete variable domain (other parts from reference TRBV5-1 and TRBJ1-4): KAGVTQTPRYLIKTRGQQVTLSCSPISGHRSVSWYQQTPGQGLQFLFEYFSETQRNKGNFPGRFSGRQFSNSRSEMNVSTLELGDSALYLCASSLDGAPLREKLFFGSGTQLSVL.

The chain couples TRBV6-5 to TRBJ2-7; 7 bases agree with TRBD1. Losses at the gene ends were 6 bases for V and 3 bases for J; bases not matched to a gene: 8. Germline CDR1 is MNHEY and CDR2 is SVGAGI. The CDR3 contains 14 residues. The chain's CDR3 is CASSRTGTDYEQYV. The DNA for the CDR3 is TGTGCCAGCAGCCGAACAGGGACAGACTACGAGCAGTACGTC.

The chain joins TRBV5-4 to TRBJ1-1; 7 positions agree with TRBD1. With V trimmed by 5 bases and J by 5 bases, 6 bases remained unmatched. The CDR3 covers 13 residues. CDR1 is SGHNT and CDR2 is YYREEE in the germline V gene (reference sequence). CDR3 protein: CASRRQGGTEAFF. In nucleotides, the CDR3 is TGTGCCAGCAGACGACAGGGAGGGACTGAAGCTTTCTTT.

The chain has TRBV5-8 and TRBJ1-4; 11 bases agree with TRBD1. Per germline, CDR1 SGHTS and CDR2 YDEGEE. V was clipped by 5 bases and J by 0 bases; unmatched bases: 3. The CDR3 has 16 residues. The CDR3 DNA follows: TGTGCCAGCAGAGAGGGACAGGGGGCAACTAATGAAAAACTGTTTTTT. This sequence encodes CASREGQGATNEKLFF. Using reference TRBV5-8 and TRBJ1-4 for the parts outside the CDR3, the full variable domain is EAGVTQSPTHLIKTRGQQATLRCSPISGHTSVYWYQQALGLGLQFLLWYDEGEERNRGNFPPRFSGRQFPNYSSELNVNALELEDSALYLCASREGQGATNEKLFFGSGTQLSVL.

The chain carries TRBV12-3 or TRBV12-4 and TRBJ1-2; D is perhaps TRBD1 (6 bases). V lost 5 bases, J lost 6 bases, and 10 bases lay in between. CDR3 length equals 12 residues. CDR3 sequence reads: CASSRRTDGYTF. The CDR3 region has the DNA TGTGCCAGCAGTCGTCGGACAGATGGCTACACCTTC.

The V gene is TRBV7-3, the J gene TRBJ2-1; D may be TRBD1 or TRBD2 (6 bases each). Trimming removed 3 bases at V and 4 bases at J, with 10 bases between. Germline V gives CDR1 SGHTA, CDR2 FQGTGA. CDR3 length equals 14 residues. CDR3 in amino acids: CASSFTGAYNEQFF. The CDR3 DNA reads TGTGCCAGCAGCTTTACGGGGGCATACAATGAGCAGTTCTTC.

About this clone: Additional DNA sequences in this sample encode the identical CDR3. The chain employs TRBV9 and TRBJ1-1; D is undetermined. The V and J ends lost 0 bases and 7 bases respectively, with 10 bases between them. Germline loops: CDR1 SGDLS, CDR2 YYNGEE. The CDR3 runs to 13 residues. DNA of the CDR3: TGTGCCAGCAGCGTAGGCCCATCCGGTGAAGCTTTCTTT. Protein: CASSVGPSGEAFF.

This sequence joins TRBV27 and TRBJ2-7; D unresolved. The CDR3 is 16 residues long. V lost 9 bases and J lost 0, with 21 bases in between. Germline-derived CDR1 and CDR2 are MNHEY and SMNVEV (reference sequence). CDR3 loop: CASASERTSSSYEQYF. CDR3 in DNA: TGTGCCAGTGCCTCGGAGAGGACCAGTTCCTCCTACGAGCAGTACTTC.

The chain employs TRBV21-1 and TRBJ1-5. TRBV21-1 is annotated as a pseudogene. The length of the CDR3 is 15 residues. CDR3 in amino acids: CAIRQERYSNQPQHF. CDR3 in DNA: TGTGCCATAAGACAAGAGCGATATAGCAATCAGCCCCAGCATTTT.

The V and J genes are TRBV6-5 and TRBJ1-5; D is possibly TRBD1 (5 bases). The germline gives CDR1 MNHEY, CDR2 SVGAGI. The CDR3 length is 14 residues. The V gene lost 5 bases and the J gene lost 0 bases, with 8 bases spanning the gap. CDR3 nucleotide sequence: TGTGCCAGCAGTCGGACACTTAGCAATCAGCCCCAGCATTTT. Residues: CASSRTLSNQPQHF.

V usage is TRBV4-1 and J usage is TRBJ1-1; D remains ambiguous. The germline V gene encodes CDR1 MGHRA and CDR2 YSYEKL. Trimming took off 3 bases at V and 4 bases at J, with 9 bases between the two ends. The CDR3 contains 13 residues. This chain's CDR3 is CASSHLGPTEAFF. The CDR3 region has the DNA TGCGCCAGCAGCCATCTTGGCCCCACTGAAGCTTTCTTT.

The chain recombines TRBV9 with TRBJ1-2; 10 bases are a match to TRBD1. Germline assignment: CDR1 SGDLS and CDR2 YYNGEE. The CDR3 is 15 amino acids. The V and J ends lost 3 bases and 6 bases, in that order; junction bases with no gene match: 8. The CDR3: CASSATRQGADGYTF. CDR3 DNA sequence: TGTGCCAGCAGCGCCACCCGACAGGGGGCAGATGGCTACACCTTC.

The chain couples TRBV5-4 to TRBJ1-1, with a possible D match to TRBD1 (6 bases). The CDR3 extends over 17 amino acids. V lost 2 bases to trimming and J lost 1 base, with 18 bases between them. Per the germline V gene, CDR1 is SGHNT and CDR2 is YYREEE (reference sequence). The CDR3 sequence is CASSLLGGARANTEAFF. The CDR3 DNA follows: TGTGCCAGCAGCTTATTGGGGGGGGCCAGGGCGAACACTGAAGCTTTCTTT.

This clone has just one count. This rearrangement joins TRBV19 to TRBJ2-3, with D possibly being TRBD1 (6 bases). Germline V gene lookup returns CDR1 LNHDA and CDR2 SQIVND (reference sequence). CDR3 length equals 14 residues. Trimming cost V 3 bases and J 1 base, with 8 bases left between them. The CDR3 region is CASSMAGGTDTQYF. In DNA, the CDR3 is TGTGCCAGTAGTATGGCAGGGGGCACAGATACGCAGTATTTT. Supplemented by reference TRBV19 and TRBJ2-3, the full variable domain reads DGGITQSPKYLFRKEGQNVTLSCEQNLNHDAMYWYRQDPGQGLRLIYYSQIVNDFQKGDIAEGYSVSREKKESFPLTVTSAQKNPTAFYLCASSMAGGTDTQYFGPGTRLTVL.

V and J are TRBV7-6 and TRBJ2-2, with 9 bases fitting TRBD1. Unmatched junction bases numbered 11, after V lost 2 bases and J lost 4 bases. This CDR3 spans 18 amino acids. Germline V gene sequence: CDR1 SGHVS, CDR2 FNYEAQ. CDR3 bases: TGTGCCAGCAGCTTAAGGCCCCGAGGACAGGGGACCACCGGGGAGCTGTTTTTT. It translates to CASSLRPRGQGTTGELFF.

This chain joins TRBV11-1 and TRBJ2-3; possibly TRBD1 for D (5 bases). The CDR3 length is 15 residues. Between the trimmed V and J ends, which lost 2 bases and 2 bases, there was a span of 11 bases. Per the germline V gene, CDR1 is SGHAT and CDR2 is FQDESV (reference sequence). CDR3 residues: CASSLNQGATDTQYF. In DNA, the CDR3 is TGTGCCAGCAGCTTAAACCAAGGGGCCACAGATACGCAGTATTTT.

The chain couples TRBV7-2 to TRBJ2-1, with D uncertain. The V end lost 1 base, the J end lost 3 bases, and 13 bases lay between the germline ends. CDR1 and CDR2 (germline): SGHTA, FQGNSA. This CDR3 is 16 amino acids long. CDR3 nucleotides: TGTGCCAGCAGCTTAGTTTTAGGCGGTAACTACAATGAGCAGTTCTTC. Amino acid sequence: CASSLVLGGNYNEQFF.

The chain is built from TRBV7-2 and TRBJ1-2; no clear D gene. The germline V gene has CDR1 SGHTA and CDR2 FQGNSA. The CDR3 loop spans 13 amino acids. Trimming removed 5 bases from V and 4 bases from J, with 11 bases in between. In nucleotides, the CDR3 is TGTGCCAGCAGCACAGACGGGCCCTATGGCTACACCTTC. Protein sequence: CASSTDGPYGYTF.